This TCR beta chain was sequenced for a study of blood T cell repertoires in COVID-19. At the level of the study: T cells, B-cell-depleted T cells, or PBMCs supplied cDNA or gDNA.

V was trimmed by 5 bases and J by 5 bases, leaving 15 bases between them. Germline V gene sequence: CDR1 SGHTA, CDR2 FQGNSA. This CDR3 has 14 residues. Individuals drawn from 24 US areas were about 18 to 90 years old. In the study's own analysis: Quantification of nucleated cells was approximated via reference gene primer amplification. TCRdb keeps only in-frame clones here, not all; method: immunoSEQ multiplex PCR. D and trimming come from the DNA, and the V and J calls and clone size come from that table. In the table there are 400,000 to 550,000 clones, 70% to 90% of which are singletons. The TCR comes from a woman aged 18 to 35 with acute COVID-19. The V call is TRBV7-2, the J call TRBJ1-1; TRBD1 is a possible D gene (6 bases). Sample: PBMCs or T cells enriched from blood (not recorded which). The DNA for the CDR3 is TGTGCCAGCAGCAGACAGGTCGGCGGGACTGAAGCTTTCTTT. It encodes CASSRQVGGTEAFF.